This TCR beta chain was sequenced during a study of tumor and adjacent non-tumor tissue in lung cancer. Broader study findings: TCR diversity was significantly greater in tumor than normal lung tissue. Tumor TCR diversity, when higher, was linked to shorter survival.

The library came from three nested PCR rounds adapted from ARM-PCR protocols. One entry per CDR3 protein results from TCRdb running MiXCR on the multiplex PCR reads. The top ten hold more than 10% of the sample, which has some 78,000 distinct CDR3 sequences, roughly 80% seen once. In this sample, this clonotype turned up once. Its target is unknown. A junction end diverges from the germline sequence, so it may reflect a read error. The length of the CDR3 is 18 residues. CDR1 and CDR2 from the germline V gene are LGHNA and YSLEER. No cell sorting was done before RNA was extracted from the tissue. V is TRBV4-3 and J is TRBJ1-5; D is perhaps TRBD1 (5 bases). The receptor comes from a woman between 50 and 59 years old with non-small cell lung cancer. The specimen sequenced was lung tumor tissue. In DNA form, the CDR3 reads TGCGCCAGCAGCCAAGAGATAGGCACAGGACGGAGCAATCAGCCCCATCATTTT. Its translation is CASSQEIGTGRSNQPHHF.